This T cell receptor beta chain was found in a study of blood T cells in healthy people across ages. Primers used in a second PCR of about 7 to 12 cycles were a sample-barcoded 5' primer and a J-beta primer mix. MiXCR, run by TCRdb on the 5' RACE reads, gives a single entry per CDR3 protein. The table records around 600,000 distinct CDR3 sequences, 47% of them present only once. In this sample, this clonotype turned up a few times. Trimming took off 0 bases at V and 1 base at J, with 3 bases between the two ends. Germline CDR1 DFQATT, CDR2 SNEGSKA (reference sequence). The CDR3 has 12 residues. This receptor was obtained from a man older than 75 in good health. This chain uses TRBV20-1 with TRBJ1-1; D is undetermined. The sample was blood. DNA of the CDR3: TGCAGTGCTAGAGACGGGAACACTGAAGCTTTCTTT. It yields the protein CSARDGNTEAFF.